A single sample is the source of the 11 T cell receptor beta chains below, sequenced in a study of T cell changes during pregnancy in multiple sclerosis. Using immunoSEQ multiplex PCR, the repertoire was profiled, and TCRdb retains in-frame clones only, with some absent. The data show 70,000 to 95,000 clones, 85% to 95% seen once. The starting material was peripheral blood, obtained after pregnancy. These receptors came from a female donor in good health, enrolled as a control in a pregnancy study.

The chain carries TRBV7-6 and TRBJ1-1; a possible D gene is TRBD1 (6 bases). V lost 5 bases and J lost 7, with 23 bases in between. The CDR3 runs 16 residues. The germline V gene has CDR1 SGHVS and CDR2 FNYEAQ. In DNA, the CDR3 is TGTGCCAGCAGCCCTAGTTCGAGAGACAGGATAAGTGAAGCTTTCTTT. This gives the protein CASSPSSRDRISEAFF.

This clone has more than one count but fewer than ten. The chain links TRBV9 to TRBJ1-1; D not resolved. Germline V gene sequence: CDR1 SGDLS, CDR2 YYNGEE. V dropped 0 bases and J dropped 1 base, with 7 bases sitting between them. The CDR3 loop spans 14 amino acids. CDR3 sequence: CASSVVSQNTEAFF. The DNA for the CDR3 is TGTGCCAGCAGCGTAGTGAGTCAGAACACTGAAGCTTTCTTT. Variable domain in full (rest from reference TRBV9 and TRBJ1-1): DSGVTQTPKHLITATGQRVTLRCSPRSGDLSVYWYQQSLDQGLQFLIQYYNGEERAKGNILERFSAQQFPDLHSELNLSSLELGDSALYFCASSVVSQNTEAFFGQGTRLTVV.

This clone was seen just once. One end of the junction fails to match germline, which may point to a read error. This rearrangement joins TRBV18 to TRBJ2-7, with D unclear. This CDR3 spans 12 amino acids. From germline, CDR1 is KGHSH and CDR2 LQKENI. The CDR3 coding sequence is TGTGCCAGCTCACCGGCCTCCAACGAGCAGTACTTC. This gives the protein CASSPASNEQYF. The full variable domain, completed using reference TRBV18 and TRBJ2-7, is NAGVMQNPRHLVRRRGQEARLRCSPMKGHSHVYWYRQLPEEGLKFMVYLQKENIIDESGMPKERFSAEFPKEGPSILRIQQVVRGDSAAYFCASSPASNEQYFGPGTRLTVT.

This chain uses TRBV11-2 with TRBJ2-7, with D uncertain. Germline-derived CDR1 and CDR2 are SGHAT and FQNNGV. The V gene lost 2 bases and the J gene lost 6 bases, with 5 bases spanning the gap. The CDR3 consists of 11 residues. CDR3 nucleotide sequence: TGTGCCAGCAGCTTATATAGCGAGCAGTACTTC. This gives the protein CASSLYSEQYF.

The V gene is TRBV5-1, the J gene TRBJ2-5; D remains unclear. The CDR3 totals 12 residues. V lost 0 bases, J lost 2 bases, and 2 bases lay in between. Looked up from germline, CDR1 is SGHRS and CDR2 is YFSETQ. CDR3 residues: CASSLVQETQYF. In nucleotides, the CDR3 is TGCGCCAGCAGCTTGGTACAAGAGACCCAGTACTTC.

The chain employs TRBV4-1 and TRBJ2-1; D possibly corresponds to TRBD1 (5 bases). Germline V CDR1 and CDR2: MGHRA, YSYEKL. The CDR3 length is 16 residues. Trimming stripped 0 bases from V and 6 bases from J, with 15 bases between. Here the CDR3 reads CASSQDLAGPRNEQFF. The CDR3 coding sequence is TGCGCCAGCAGCCAAGACCTGGCAGGGCCCCGCAATGAGCAGTTCTTC.

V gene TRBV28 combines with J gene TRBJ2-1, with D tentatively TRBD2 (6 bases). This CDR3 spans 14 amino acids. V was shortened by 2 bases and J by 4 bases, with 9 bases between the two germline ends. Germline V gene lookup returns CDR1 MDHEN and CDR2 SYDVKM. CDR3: CASSLTSQYNEQFF. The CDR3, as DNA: TGTGCCAGCAGTTTAACTAGCCAATACAATGAGCAGTTCTTC. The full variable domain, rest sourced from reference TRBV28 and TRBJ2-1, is DVKVTQSSRYLVKRTGEKVFLECVQDMDHENMFWYRQDPGLGLRLIYFSYDVKMKEKGDIPEGYSVSREKKERFSLILESASTNQTSMYLCASSLTSQYNEQFFGPGTRLTVL.

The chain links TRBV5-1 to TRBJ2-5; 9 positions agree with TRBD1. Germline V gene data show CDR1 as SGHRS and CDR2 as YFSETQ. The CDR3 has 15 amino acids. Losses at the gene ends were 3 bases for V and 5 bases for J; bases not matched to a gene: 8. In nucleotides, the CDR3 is TGCGCCAGCAGCTCGGACAGGGGATCAGGGGAGACCCAGTACTTC. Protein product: CASSSDRGSGETQYF.

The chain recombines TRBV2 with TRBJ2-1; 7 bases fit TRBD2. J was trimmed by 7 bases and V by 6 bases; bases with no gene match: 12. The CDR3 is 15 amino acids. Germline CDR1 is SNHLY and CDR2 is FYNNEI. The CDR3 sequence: CASRVAGLGSNEQFF. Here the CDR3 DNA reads TGTGCCAGCAGGGTTGCAGGACTAGGGTCGAATGAGCAGTTCTTC.

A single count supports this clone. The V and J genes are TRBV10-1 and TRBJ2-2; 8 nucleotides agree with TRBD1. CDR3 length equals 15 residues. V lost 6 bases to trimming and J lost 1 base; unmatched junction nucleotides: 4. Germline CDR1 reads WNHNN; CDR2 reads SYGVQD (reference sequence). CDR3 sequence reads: CASRGQGKNTGELFF. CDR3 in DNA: TGCGCCAGCAGAGGACAGGGAAAGAACACCGGGGAGCTGTTTTTT.

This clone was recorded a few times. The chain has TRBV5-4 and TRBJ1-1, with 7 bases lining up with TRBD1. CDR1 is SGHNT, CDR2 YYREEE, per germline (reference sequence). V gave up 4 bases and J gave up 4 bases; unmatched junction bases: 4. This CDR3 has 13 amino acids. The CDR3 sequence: CASSTRQGTEAFF. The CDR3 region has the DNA TGTGCCAGCAGCACACGACAGGGCACTGAAGCTTTCTTT.